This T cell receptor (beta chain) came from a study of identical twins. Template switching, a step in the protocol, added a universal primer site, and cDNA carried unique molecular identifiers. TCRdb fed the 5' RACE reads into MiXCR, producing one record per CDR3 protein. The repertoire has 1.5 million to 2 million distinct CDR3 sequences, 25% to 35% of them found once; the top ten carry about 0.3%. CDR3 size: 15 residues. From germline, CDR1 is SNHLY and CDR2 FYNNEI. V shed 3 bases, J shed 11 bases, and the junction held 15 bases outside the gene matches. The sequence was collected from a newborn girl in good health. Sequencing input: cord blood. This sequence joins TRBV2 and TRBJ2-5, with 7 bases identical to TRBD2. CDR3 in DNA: TGTGCCAGCAGTGATCCCGGGACTAATCCGAATGAGCAGTACTTC. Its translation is CASSDPGTNPNEQYF.